The 27 T cell receptor beta chains given below trace back to one sample, sequenced in a study of blood T cell repertoires in COVID-19. Only in-frame clones appear in the TCRdb table, and some are missing; sequencing was by immunoSEQ multiplex PCR. The sample lists 95,000 to 120,000 clones; over 75% were seen once. Material for sequencing was peripheral blood. These receptors were collected from a human donor in a cohort sampled during active COVID-19.

The chain has TRBV28 and TRBJ1-5, with D perhaps TRBD1 (5 bases). CDR3 length: 15 residues. V lost 5 bases and J lost 1, with 12 bases in between. Germline CDR1 and CDR2: MDHEN and SYDVKM. CDR3 sequence: CASSGGETSNQPQHF. The CDR3 DNA is TGTGCCAGCAGTGGGGGGGAAACAAGCAATCAGCCCCAGCATTTT.

This clone was recorded a few times. The chain joins TRBV5-6 to TRBJ2-3, with TRBD2 matching over 7 bases. V trimming: 3 bases; J trimming: 6 bases; junction bases outside the gene matches: 7. Germline V gene lookup returns CDR1 SGHDT and CDR2 YYEEEE. The CDR3 is 14 residues long. The CDR3 bases are TGTGCCAGCAGCTCCCAACTAGCGTGGGATACGCAGTATTTT. Residues: CASSSQLAWDTQYF.

The V call is TRBV10-1, the J call TRBJ2-2, with TRBD2 matching 16 bases. This CDR3 comprises 18 residues. V was pared by 7 bases and J by 5 bases, with 10 bases of the junction left unmatched. CDR1 and CDR2 (germline): WNHNN, SYGVQD (reference sequence). The CDR3 reads CASTPGLAGGLGTGELFF. The CDR3 DNA follows: TGCGCCAGCACCCCGGGACTAGCGGGGGGGCTGGGGACCGGGGAGCTGTTTTTT.

The chain is built from TRBV28 and TRBJ1-5; a weak D match, TRBD1 (5 bases). This CDR3 comprises 16 residues. Germline lookup yields CDR1 MDHEN and CDR2 SYDVKM. The V gene lost 5 bases and the J gene lost 1 base, with 15 bases spanning the gap. The CDR3 nucleotides read TGTGCCAGCAGTATCGGGGGGAATAGGAGCAATCAGCCCCAGCATTTT. Encoded protein: CASSIGGNRSNQPQHF.

The chain uses TRBV18 and TRBJ1-1; TRBD1 agrees at 7 bases. The CDR3 runs 15 residues. The germline V gene has CDR1 KGHSH and CDR2 LQKENI. The J segment lost 7 bases and the V segment lost 0 bases, leaving 8 bases of the junction unmatched. CDR3 bases: TGTGCCAGCTCACCACCCGACAGGGTTGCCCTTGAAGCTTTCTTT. Translated, it gives CASSPPDRVALEAFF.

The V gene is TRBV27, the J gene TRBJ1-5; 10 positions match TRBD1. The CDR3 length is 17 residues. Germline-derived CDR1 and CDR2 are MNHEY and SMNVEV (reference sequence). J gave up 1 base and V 4 bases, and 7 bases lay outside the gene matches. The CDR3 region is CASSSRQGAWSNQPQHF. In nucleotides, the CDR3 is TGTGCCAGCAGTTCCCGACAGGGGGCTTGGAGCAATCAGCCCCAGCATTTT.

This clone appeared once. The chain uses TRBV3-1 (or the pseudogene TRBV3-2) and TRBJ1-2, with D possibly matching TRBD1 (6 bases). There are 13 residues in the CDR3. The V and J ends lost 2 bases and 9 bases respectively, with 13 bases between them. Germline CDR1 and CDR2: LGHDT and YNNKEL (reference sequence). The CDR3 DNA sequence: TGTGCCAGCAGCCAATGGACCAGGGGAAGCTACACCTTC. It yields the protein CASSQWTRGSYTF.

In this sample, this clone turned up a few times. This sequence joins TRBV7-9 and TRBJ1-3, with 7 bases that match TRBD1. Looked up from germline, CDR1 is SEHNR and CDR2 is FQNEAQ (reference sequence). This CDR3 contains 13 residues. V trimming: 7 bases; J trimming: 8 bases; junction bases outside the gene matches: 8. CDR3: CASTPQGTDTIYF. The CDR3 DNA sequence: TGTGCCAGCACCCCACAGGGGACGGACACCATATATTTT. Looking up the rest from reference TRBV7-9 and TRBJ1-3 gives the full variable domain: DTGVSQNPRHKITKRGQNVTFRCDPISEHNRLYWYRQTLGQGPEFLTYFQNEAQLEKSRLLSDRFSAERPKGSFSTLEIQRTEQGDSAMYLCASTPQGTDTIYFGEGSWLTVV.

This chain links TRBV7-9 with TRBJ2-7, with no clear D. CDR3 size: 12 residues. CDR1 and CDR2 from the germline V gene are SEHNR and FQNEAQ (reference sequence). V lost 4 bases and J 5 bases, leaving 9 bases between the germline ends. The DNA for the CDR3 is TGTGCCAGCAGCTCCTTGACTGACGAGCAGTACTTC. It encodes CASSSLTDEQYF.

This clone was observed a few times. The chain links TRBV10-2 to TRBJ1-5, with TRBD1 matching over 8 bases. The trim removed 6 bases at V and 6 bases at J, leaving 10 bases unmatched. CDR3 size: 15 residues. Per the germline V gene, CDR1 is WSHSY and CDR2 is SAAADI. The CDR3: CASSPSGQGSQPQHF. The CDR3 DNA reads TGCGCCAGCAGCCCCAGCGGACAGGGAAGTCAGCCCCAGCATTTT.

The rearrangement links TRBV9 to TRBJ2-2; D is possibly TRBD1 (5 bases). CDR1 and CDR2 from the germline V gene are SGDLS and YYNGEE. V was shortened by 0 bases and J by 5 bases, with 11 bases between the two germline ends. This CDR3 region has 15 residues. CDR3 bases: TGTGCCAGCAGCGTAGGCCAGGGCGATACCGGGGAGCTGTTTTTT. Protein: CASSVGQGDTGELFF.

The chain is built from TRBV28 and TRBJ1-4; D might be TRBD1 (6 bases). Germline V lookup: CDR1 MDHEN, CDR2 SYDVKM. This CDR3 has 14 residues. Trimming shortened V by 7 bases and J by 5 bases, and 14 bases separated the two germline ends. The CDR3 loop reads CASNSGTPNEKLFF. The CDR3 DNA reads as TGTGCCAGCAATTCCGGGACACCGAATGAAAAACTGTTTTTT. The variable domain in full, with the rest retrieved from reference TRBV28 and TRBJ1-4, is DVKVTQSSRYLVKRTGEKVFLECVQDMDHENMFWYRQDPGLGLRLIYFSYDVKMKEKGDIPEGYSVSREKKERFSLILESASTNQTSMYLCASNSGTPNEKLFFGSGTQLSVL.

The chain links TRBV6-5 to TRBJ2-7, with D unresolved. Germline V gene data show CDR1 as MNHEY and CDR2 as SVGAGI. V gave up 5 bases and J gave up 0 bases, with 11 bases separating them. The CDR3 spans 14 residues. The CDR3 region is CASSPPRSSYEQYF. CDR3 bases: TGTGCCAGCAGTCCTCCGAGGAGCTCCTACGAGCAGTACTTC.

The chain employs TRBV30 and TRBJ2-3; weak D call: TRBD1 (6 bases). This CDR3 is built from 14 residues. V was cut by 2 bases and J by 8 bases, with 17 bases left in between. Germline CDR1 is GTSNPN and CDR2 is SVGIG (reference sequence). The CDR3 DNA is TGTGCCTGGAGTACAAACAGGGTCGGAGGTACGCAGTATTTT. Protein sequence: CAWSTNRVGGTQYF. The full variable domain, rest sourced from reference TRBV30 and TRBJ2-3, is SQTIHQWPATLVQPVGSPLSLECTVEGTSNPNLYWYRQAAGRGLQLLFYSVGIGQISSEVPQNLSASRPQDRQFILSSKKLLLSDSGFYLCAWSTNRVGGTQYFGPGTRLTVL.

This chain connects TRBV3-1 (or the pseudogene TRBV3-2) to TRBJ2-7, with TRBD1 identical over 11 bases. Trimming took 4 bases from V and 3 from J; bases not matched to a gene: 5. This CDR3 is built from 15 residues. Germline CDR1 LGHDT, CDR2 YNNKEL (reference sequence). CDR3 region: CASSLRDRGVYEQYF. The CDR3 DNA reads as TGTGCCAGCAGCCTACGGGACAGGGGGGTCTACGAGCAGTACTTC.

This chain connects TRBV5-4 to TRBJ1-6; D is unclear. The V and J ends lost 5 bases and 5 bases respectively, with 17 bases between them. Germline assignment: CDR1 SGHNT and CDR2 YYREEE (reference sequence). The CDR3 sequence is 16 residues long. This CDR3 reads CASRPTLAGDNSPLHF. DNA of the CDR3: TGTGCCAGCAGACCCACACTCGCCGGGGATAATTCACCCCTCCACTTT. Supplemented by reference TRBV5-4 and TRBJ1-6, the full variable domain reads ETGVTQSPTHLIKTRGQQVTLRCSSQSGHNTVSWYQQALGQGPQFIFQYYREEENGRGNFPPRFSGLQFPNYSSELNVNALELDDSALYLCASRPTLAGDNSPLHFGNGTRLTVT.

The rearrangement joins TRBV7-3 to TRBJ2-1; 10 nucleotides line up with TRBD2. V lost 1 base to trimming and J lost 4 bases; unmatched junction nucleotides: 7. The CDR3 has 17 residues. Looked up from germline, CDR1 is SGHTA and CDR2 is FQGTGA. The CDR3 sequence: CASSLNPGAGGYNEQFF. CDR3 nucleotides: TGTGCCAGCAGCTTAAATCCCGGAGCGGGGGGGTACAATGAGCAGTTCTTC.

The rearrangement links TRBV9 to TRBJ2-2, with 8 bases matching TRBD2. The CDR3 has 15 amino acids. CDR1 is SGDLS, CDR2 YYNGEE, per germline. Unmatched junction bases numbered 5, after V lost 1 base and J lost 6 bases. The CDR3 spells CASSVSGRRAGELFF. The CDR3 bases are TGTGCCAGCAGCGTAAGCGGGAGACGGGCCGGGGAGCTGTTTTTT.

This chain connects TRBV19 to TRBJ1-2; 8 bases agree with TRBD1. Germline CDR1 reads LNHDA; CDR2 reads SQIVND (reference sequence). The J segment lost 8 bases and the V segment lost 9 bases, leaving 8 bases of the junction unmatched. The CDR3 runs to 12 residues. CDR3 sequence: CASRQGYGGYTF. The DNA of the CDR3 is TGTGCCAGCAGACAGGGGTATGGCGGCTACACCTTC.

This clone was observed a single time. The CDR3 nucleotides are TGTGCCAGCAGCTTGTTGGGAGCCTGGGGTGAGCAGTTCTTC. Translated: CASSLLGAWGEQFF. This chain joins TRBV5-4 and TRBJ2-1; D is perhaps TRBD2 (5 bases). V lost 1 base and J 9 bases, leaving 14 bases between the germline ends. CDR3 length equals 14 residues. Germline-derived CDR1 and CDR2 are SGHNT and YYREEE (reference sequence).

There are a few counts of this clone. V is TRBV11-2 and J is TRBJ1-3; 9 bases line up with TRBD1. Germline CDR1 and CDR2: SGHAT and FQNNGV. The CDR3 is made up of 17 amino acids. Trimming took 4 bases from V and 0 from J; bases not matched to a gene: 7. CDR3 DNA: TGTGCCAGCAGCTCACAGGGGGCGGGAAGCTCTGGAAACACCATATATTTT. Its protein is CASSSQGAGSSGNTIYF.

This clone was counted once. The chain joins TRBV7-2 to TRBJ2-1; a possible D gene is TRBD2 (6 bases). This CDR3 contains 14 residues. Germline CDR1 reads SGHTA; CDR2 reads FQGNSA. Deletions cut 10 bases from V and 0 bases from J, with 13 bases between. The CDR3 loop is CAIKTGGSYNEQFF. The CDR3 bases are TGTGCCATCAAGACCGGGGGCTCCTACAATGAGCAGTTCTTC.

V is TRBV4-1 and J is TRBJ2-5; 7 bases map to TRBD1. Per the germline V gene, CDR1 is MGHRA and CDR2 is YSYEKL. This CDR3 comprises 13 residues. V dropped 4 bases and J dropped 5; count of bases not matched to a gene: 4. As DNA, the CDR3 is TGCGCCAGCAGCCGGTTACAGGGGGAGACCCAGTACTTC. Residues: CASSRLQGETQYF.

V is TRBV7-6 and J is TRBJ1-3; D remains unclear. Deletions cut 1 base from V and 3 bases from J, with 7 bases between. This CDR3 has 14 residues. Germline lookup yields CDR1 SGHVS and CDR2 FNYEAQ. In DNA, the CDR3 is TGTGCCAGCAGCTTAGATCCAAATGGAAACACCATATATTTT. This encodes CASSLDPNGNTIYF.

The genes are TRBV3-1 (or the pseudogene TRBV3-2) and TRBJ1-3; 12 bases are shared with TRBD1. The length of the CDR3 is 15 residues. Trimming removed 1 base from V and 6 bases from J; junction bases left unmatched: 1. Looked up from germline, CDR1 is LGHDT and CDR2 is YNNKEL (reference sequence). In nucleotides, the CDR3 is TGTGCCAGCAGCCAAGGGGACAGGGGGCCAAACACCATATATTTT. Its translation is CASSQGDRGPNTIYF.

The chain recombines TRBV11-3 with TRBJ2-5, with D tentatively TRBD1 (6 bases). Trimming took 1 base from V and 6 from J, leaving 18 bases between them. In germline, CDR1 is SGHNT, CDR2 YENEEA. CDR3 length: 16 amino acids. The CDR3 is CASSLVWTVTSKTQYF. The DNA of the CDR3 is TGTGCCAGCAGCTTAGTTTGGACAGTAACCTCGAAGACCCAGTACTTC.

The chain couples TRBV21-1 to TRBJ1-5; the D segment call TRBD1 is taken from the table without a DNA check. TRBV21-1 represents a pseudogene. The CDR3 contains 19 residues. For the CDR3, the DNA is TGTGCCAGCAGCTCACAGGGGGGGGGCACGAATCGGTACAATCAGCCCCAGCATTTT. This translates into CASSSQGGGTNRYNQPQHF.